The 5 T cell receptor beta chains in this list originate from one sample, sequenced in a study of cytomegalovirus exposure and HLA in healthy donors. This table comes from immunoSEQ multiplex PCR, and its TCRdb copy is limited to in-frame clones, with some not included. This table holds 150,000 to 200,000 clones, around nine tenths found once. Input material: PBMCs. These receptors were collected from a man between 18 and 35 years old in good health and CMV-seropositive.

CDR3 nucleotide sequence: TGCGCCAGCATAGGAGGGGGGGGGAACACTGAAGCTTTCTTT. Translating it yields CASIGGGGNTEAFF. J is TRBJ1-1 and V is TRBV5-1; a possible D gene is TRBD1 (6 bases). The CDR3 runs 14 residues. V gave up 6 bases and J gave up 1 base, with 13 bases separating them. Germline V lookup: CDR1 SGHRS, CDR2 YFSETQ.

The rearrangement uses TRBV7-9 and TRBJ2-3, with D possibly being TRBD1 (6 bases). Germline V gene data show CDR1 as SEHNR and CDR2 as FQNEAQ (reference sequence). The length of the CDR3 is 16 residues. V lost 5 bases to trimming and J lost 0 bases, with 15 bases between them. DNA for the CDR3: TGTGCCAGCAGCCCACCGACAGGATATAGCACAGATACGCAGTATTTT. Its protein product is CASSPPTGYSTDTQYF.

The chain has TRBV4-2 and TRBJ1-3, with unresolved D. The CDR3 extends over 16 amino acids. The V end was cut by 0 bases, the J end by 0 bases, with 9 bases between. Germline assignment: CDR1 LGHNA and CDR2 YNFKEQ. Written as DNA, the CDR3 is TGTGCCAGCAGCCAAGACAGGACTTACTCTGGAAACACCATATATTTT. Amino acids: CASSQDRTYSGNTIYF.

This sequence joins TRBV11-2 and TRBJ2-1; tentatively, D is TRBD2 (5 bases). Per germline, CDR1 SGHAT and CDR2 FQNNGV. This CDR3 has 15 residues. With 0 bases removed from V and 3 bases from J, the gap between germline ends came to 9 bases. The CDR3 DNA reads as TGTGCCAGCAGCTTAGACACCGGACTCTACAATGAGCAGTTCTTC. This encodes CASSLDTGLYNEQFF.

The rearrangement joins TRBV28 to TRBJ2-1; the match to TRBD1 covers 8 bases. CDR3 length: 15 residues. V was clipped by 10 bases and J by 3 bases; unmatched bases: 11. Germline V lookup: CDR1 MDHEN, CDR2 SYDVKM. The CDR3 region is CATFGRGQNYNEQFF. Here the CDR3 DNA reads TGTGCCACCTTCGGCAGGGGGCAGAACTACAATGAGCAGTTCTTC.